Shown below are 24 T cell receptor beta chains from a single sample sequenced in a study of blood T cells in healthy people across ages. Alongside a J-beta primer mix, a sample-barcoded 5' primer served in a second PCR lasting about 7 to 12 cycles. MiXCR was run by TCRdb on the 5' RACE reads, yielding one entry per CDR3 protein. The sample has almost 1 million distinct CDR3 sequences, approximately 50% seen once. The sequencing input was blood. These receptors originate from a woman in her sixties or seventies in good health.

The CDR3 region is CASRGSGQETQYF. In DNA, the CDR3 is TGTGCCAGCAGAGGTAGCGGTCAAGAGACCCAGTACTTC. The chain combines TRBV21-1 with TRBJ2-5; the D call TRBD2 from the table was never checked on the DNA. TRBV21-1 is reported as a pseudogene. The CDR3 spans 13 residues.

The genes are TRBV20-1 and TRBJ2-1, with 13 bases matching TRBD2. The CDR3 sequence is 15 residues long. V trimming: 1 base; J trimming: 6 bases; junction bases outside the gene matches: 3. CDR1 is DFQATT and CDR2 is SNEGSKA in the germline V gene (reference sequence). This CDR3 reads CSARVGTSGTNEQFF. Written as DNA, the CDR3 is TGCAGTGCTAGAGTTGGGACTAGCGGGACCAATGAGCAGTTCTTC.

The rearrangement uses TRBV27 and TRBJ2-3, with 11 bases lining up with TRBD2. Germline V lookup: CDR1 MNHEY, CDR2 SMNVEV (reference sequence). The CDR3 extends over 16 amino acids. The junction had 3 bases not matched to a gene; V was cut back by 3 bases and J by 1 base. CDR3 in amino acids: CASSFWTSGRTDTQYF. The DNA of the CDR3 is TGTGCCAGCAGTTTTTGGACTAGCGGGCGCACAGATACGCAGTATTTT.

Concerning this clonotype: A much larger clone lies one base from this, so it may be a read error. The chain uses TRBV4-2 and TRBJ2-1, with a tentative D call TRBD1 (5 bases). Germline V gene sequence: CDR1 LGHNA, CDR2 YNFKEQ. The CDR3 totals 13 residues. CDR3 region: CACSQARVNEQFF. CDR3 nucleotide sequence: TGTGCCTGCAGCCAAGCCAGGGTAAATGAGCAGTTCTTC.

A few counts support this clonotype. The rearrangement links TRBV15 to TRBJ2-5, with 13 positions matching TRBD2. CDR1 LNHNV and CDR2 YYDKDF come from the germline V gene (reference sequence). Germline trimming cut 3 bases from V and 5 bases from J; bases unmatched to any gene: 12. The CDR3 consists of 18 residues. CDR3 in amino acids: CATSRAAPGLAGVETQYF. CDR3 in DNA: TGTGCCACCAGCAGGGCGGCCCCCGGACTAGCGGGAGTGGAGACCCAGTACTTC.

This clonotype was counted a few times. The rearrangement joins TRBV7-2 to TRBJ2-1; TRBD1 agrees at 9 bases. Germline CDR1 is SGHTA and CDR2 is FQGNSA. The length of the CDR3 is 15 residues. The V segment lost 1 base and the J segment 8 bases; nucleotides outside the gene matches: 6. Here the CDR3 DNA reads TGTGCCAGCAGCTTAGGGACAGGGGTCTTTGATGAGCAGTTCTTC. Protein sequence: CASSLGTGVFDEQFF.

The genes are TRBV12-3 or TRBV12-4 and TRBJ2-1; 7 nucleotides align to TRBD2. V trimming: 9 bases; J trimming: 7 bases; junction bases outside the gene matches: 24. The CDR3 loop spans 18 amino acids. CDR3 nucleotides: TGTGCCAGACTAAACCTAGTTCCCCCCCTAGCGGCCTCTAATGAGCAGTTCTTC. Its translation: CARLNLVPPLAASNEQFF.

The J gene is TRBJ2-5, the V gene TRBV7-2, with TRBD2 matching over 10 bases. The DNA end is more similar to TRBJ2-1, so the J call may be wrong. CDR1 is SGHTA and CDR2 is FQGNSA in the germline V gene. CDR3 length: 16 amino acids. CDR3 region: CASQYRASGRRETQFF. As DNA, the CDR3 is TGTGCCAGCCAATATCGGGCTAGCGGGAGAAGGGAGACCCAGTTCTTC.

The chain recombines TRBV20-1 with TRBJ2-2, with 12 bases identical to TRBD2. V trimming: 6 bases; J trimming: 3 bases; junction bases outside the gene matches: 11. CDR3 length: 17 amino acids. Per germline, CDR1 DFQATT and CDR2 SNEGSKA (reference sequence). In DNA, the CDR3 is TGCAGTGCGCCGACTAGCGGGAGCCCCGTTGACACCGGGGAGCTGTTTTTT. This gives the protein CSAPTSGSPVDTGELFF.

V usage is TRBV14 and J usage is TRBJ2-5, with 8 nucleotides matching TRBD2. The CDR3 extends over 15 amino acids. Losses at the gene ends were 1 base for V and 4 bases for J; bases not matched to a gene: 5. The V gene's germline CDR1 is SGHDN and CDR2 FVKESK. The CDR3 sequence is CASSQVGSGRETQYF. The CDR3 DNA is TGTGCCAGCAGCCAAGTGGGAAGCGGGAGAGAGACCCAGTACTTC.

The V gene is TRBV2, the J gene TRBJ2-7, with TRBD2 matching 11 bases. Germline V lookup: CDR1 SNHLY, CDR2 FYNNEI. V lost 1 base to trimming and J lost 0 bases; unmatched junction nucleotides: 5. The CDR3 totals 17 residues. This CDR3 is CASSEGKLAGASYEQYF. CDR3 nucleotides: TGTGCCAGCAGTGAAGGTAAACTAGCGGGAGCCTCCTACGAGCAGTACTTC.

This clonotype was seen once. The genes are TRBV4-3 and TRBJ1-2; D unclear. The germline V gene has CDR1 LGHNA and CDR2 YSLEER. This CDR3 contains 14 residues. Trimming shortened V by 5 bases and J by 5 bases, and 15 bases separated the two germline ends. This chain's CDR3 is CASSRSSPGYGYTF. In DNA, the CDR3 is TGCGCCAGCAGCAGGAGTTCCCCGGGTTATGGCTACACCTTC.

This clonotype was detected only a few times. This chain uses TRBV7-9 with TRBJ2-7; D may match TRBD1 or TRBD2 (6 bases each). Germline V lookup: CDR1 SEHNR, CDR2 FQNEAQ (reference sequence). The V gene lost 6 bases and the J gene lost 7 bases, with 13 bases spanning the gap. The CDR3 runs 12 residues. CDR3 sequence reads: CASSRRDNEQYF. CDR3 sequence (DNA): TGTGCCAGCAGTCGGAGGGACAATGAGCAGTACTTC.

The J gene is TRBJ2-1, the V gene TRBV6-5; 8 bases map to TRBD1. The CDR3 length is 15 residues. From germline, CDR1 is MNHEY and CDR2 SVGAGI. The ends lost 6 bases at V and 8 bases at J; junction bases unmatched: 12. The CDR3 coding sequence is TGTGCCAGCAGCAAAGACAGGGGAGATATCTATGAGCAGTTCTTC. Translated, it gives CASSKDRGDIYEQFF.

The V gene is TRBV30, the J gene TRBJ2-3; the D is unclear. Looked up from germline, CDR1 is GTSNPN and CDR2 is SVGIG (reference sequence). Trimming stripped 2 bases from V and 2 bases from J, with 8 bases between. The length of the CDR3 is 13 residues. The DNA of the CDR3 is TGTGCCTGGAGTCCGGCCCTCACAGATACGCAGTATTTT. Translation: CAWSPALTDTQYF.

The sample holds a few counts of this clonotype. The rearrangement links TRBV11-2 to TRBJ2-4; TRBD2 might be the D (5 bases). Trimming stripped 6 bases from V and 8 bases from J, with 14 bases between. The CDR3 covers 13 residues. Germline V gene sequence: CDR1 SGHAT, CDR2 FQNNGV. Here the CDR3 DNA reads TGTGCCAGCAGTTCCGGGATTTTCGACATTCAGTACTTC. Residues: CASSSGIFDIQYF. Filled out from reference TRBV11-2 and TRBJ2-4, the complete variable domain reads EAGVAQSPRYKIIEKRQSVAFWCNPISGHATLYWYQQILGQGPKLLIQFQNNGVVDDSQLPKDRFSAERLKGVDSTLKIQPAKLEDSAVYLCASSSGIFDIQYFGAGTRLSVL.

This clonotype was counted between two and nine times. This chain links TRBV3-1 with TRBJ2-7, with a tentative D call TRBD1 (6 bases). The CDR3 sequence is 15 residues long. V lost 3 bases and J 4 bases, leaving 16 bases between the germline ends. Germline CDR1 LGHDT, CDR2 YNNKEL (reference sequence). The CDR3 reads CASSQLRTEIYEQYF. Here the CDR3 DNA reads TGTGCCAGCAGCCAGCTCAGGACAGAGATATACGAGCAGTACTTC.

This clonotype came up once. The genes are TRBV27 and TRBJ2-7; TRBD1 aligns across 7 bases. Per germline, CDR1 MNHEY and CDR2 SMNVEV (reference sequence). Trimming cost V 7 bases and J 4 bases; bases outside gene matches: 7. The CDR3 spans 13 residues. For the CDR3, the DNA is TGTGCCAGCAAAAGACAGGGTGGTTACGAGCAGTACTTC. The encoded protein is CASKRQGGYEQYF.

This clonotype has only a few counts. The chain couples TRBV25-1 to TRBJ1-2, with D tentatively TRBD1 (5 bases). Trimming shortened V by 5 bases and J by 10 bases, and 14 bases separated the two germline ends. Germline assignment: CDR1 MGHDK and CDR2 SYGVNS. The CDR3 spans 12 residues. The CDR3 sequence is CASSSTGWNYTF. The CDR3 nucleotides read TGTGCCAGCAGTAGCACAGGATGGAACTACACCTTC.

In this sample, this clonotype turned up a few times. The chain employs TRBV7-2 and TRBJ2-3, with a tentative D call TRBD2 (5 bases). The CDR3 consists of 15 residues. V was shortened by 4 bases and J by 2 bases, with 13 bases between the two germline ends. The germline V gene has CDR1 SGHTA and CDR2 FQGNSA. CDR3 bases: TGTGCCAGCAGCTCAGCGGCAAGGTACACAGATACGCAGTATTTT. Protein sequence: CASSSAARYTDTQYF.

The chain couples TRBV9 to TRBJ2-5; no firm D call. CDR3 length equals 15 residues. Per the germline V gene, CDR1 is SGDLS and CDR2 is YYNGEE. Trimming shortened V by 3 bases and J by 5 bases, and 17 bases separated the two germline ends. The CDR3 sequence: CASSASPIDGETQYF. The DNA of the CDR3 is TGTGCCAGCAGCGCCTCTCCGATAGACGGCGAGACCCAGTACTTC.

This clonotype was seen more than once but under ten times. The V and J genes are TRBV11-2 and TRBJ1-1, with 9 bases fitting TRBD1. Germline V gives CDR1 SGHAT, CDR2 FQNNGV. J was trimmed by 11 bases and V by 3 bases; bases with no gene match: 7. CDR3 size: 13 residues. The CDR3 loop reads CASSFGGQGRAFF. In nucleotides, the CDR3 is TGTGCCAGCAGCTTTGGGGGACAGGGTCGTGCTTTCTTT. Full variable domain (outside the CDR3, taken from reference TRBV11-2 and TRBJ1-1): EAGVAQSPRYKIIEKRQSVAFWCNPISGHATLYWYQQILGQGPKLLIQFQNNGVVDDSQLPKDRFSAERLKGVDSTLKIQPAKLEDSAVYLCASSFGGQGRAFFGQGTRLTVV.

This rearrangement joins TRBV20-1 to TRBJ2-3, with D perhaps matching TRBD1 or TRBD2 (5 bases each). Trimming took off 0 bases at V and 1 base at J, with 17 bases between the two ends. The CDR3 runs 17 residues. The germline CDR1 and CDR2 sequences are DFQATT and SNEGSKA (reference sequence). In DNA, the CDR3 is TGCAGTGCTAGAGATAGTTGGGCCGAGGGGCGCACAGATACGCAGTATTTT. Encoded protein: CSARDSWAEGRTDTQYF.

The chain couples TRBV5-1 to TRBJ2-6, with 11 bases that match TRBD1. Unmatched junction bases numbered 5, after V lost 4 bases and J lost 5 bases. Germline CDR1 is SGHRS and CDR2 is YFSETQ. The length of the CDR3 is 16 residues. The CDR3 DNA reads TGCGCCAGCAGCGGGACAGGGGGTATCTGGGCCAACGTCCTGACTTTC. Its translation is CASSGTGGIWANVLTF.